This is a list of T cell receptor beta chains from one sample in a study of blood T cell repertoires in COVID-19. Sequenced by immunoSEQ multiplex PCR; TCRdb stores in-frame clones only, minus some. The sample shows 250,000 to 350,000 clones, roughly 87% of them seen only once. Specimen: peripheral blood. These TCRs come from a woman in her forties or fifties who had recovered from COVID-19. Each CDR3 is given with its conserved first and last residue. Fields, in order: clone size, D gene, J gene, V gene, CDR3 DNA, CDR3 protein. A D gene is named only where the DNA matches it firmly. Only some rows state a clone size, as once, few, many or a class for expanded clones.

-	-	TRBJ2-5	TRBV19	TGTGCCAGTAGTAAGGGACAAACGGAGACCCAGTACTTC	CASSKGQTETQYF
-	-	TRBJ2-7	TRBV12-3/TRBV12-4	TGTGCCAGCAGTCTCTACTACGAGCAGTACTTC	CASSLYYEQYF
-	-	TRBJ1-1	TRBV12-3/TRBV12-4	TGTGCCAGCAGTTTGACAGTAGGCACTGAAGCTTTCTTT	CASSLTVGTEAFF
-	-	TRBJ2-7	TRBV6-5	TGTGCCAGCAGGGACACTGGCTTGGACGAGCAGTACTTC	CASRDTGLDEQYF
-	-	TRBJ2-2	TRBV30	TGTGCCTGGAGTGTACAATCGAACACCGGGGAGCTGTTTTTT	CAWSVQSNTGELFF
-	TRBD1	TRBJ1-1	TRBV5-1	TGCGCCAGCAGCTTGGACGGGACAGGGGGCCTCGTACCCGAAGCTTTCTTT	CASSLDGTGGLVPEAFF
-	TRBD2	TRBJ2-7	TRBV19	TGTGCCAGTAGTATAACTGGCGGGGGGGTTTACGAGCAGTACTTC	CASSITGGGVYEQYF
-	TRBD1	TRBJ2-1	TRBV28	TGTGCCAGCGTTACGTCCCGGGACAGCTCCTACAATGAGCAGTTCTTC	CASVTSRDSSYNEQFF
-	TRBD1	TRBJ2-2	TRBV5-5	TGTGCCAGCAGAAGGACAGGGACAAACACCGGGGAGCTGTTTTTT	CASRRTGTNTGELFF
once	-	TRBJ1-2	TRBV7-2	TGTGCCAGCAGCATATACTCTAACTATGGCTACACCTTC	CASSIYSNYGYTF
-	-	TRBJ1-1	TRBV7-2	TGTGCCAGCAGCTTATCGGCGTGGGGCCTGACTGAAGCTTTCTTT	CASSLSAWGLTEAFF